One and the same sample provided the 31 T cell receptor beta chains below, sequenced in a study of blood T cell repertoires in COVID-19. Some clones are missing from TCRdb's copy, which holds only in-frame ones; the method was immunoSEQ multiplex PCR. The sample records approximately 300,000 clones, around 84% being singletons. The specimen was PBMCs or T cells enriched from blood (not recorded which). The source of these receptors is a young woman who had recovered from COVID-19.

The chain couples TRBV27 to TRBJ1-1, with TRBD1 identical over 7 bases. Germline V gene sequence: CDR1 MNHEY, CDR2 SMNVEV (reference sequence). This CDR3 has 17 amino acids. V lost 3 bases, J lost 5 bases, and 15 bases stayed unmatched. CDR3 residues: CASSFHEVRGQDTEAFF. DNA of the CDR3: TGTGCCAGCAGTTTCCACGAGGTGAGGGGGCAAGATACTGAAGCTTTCTTT.

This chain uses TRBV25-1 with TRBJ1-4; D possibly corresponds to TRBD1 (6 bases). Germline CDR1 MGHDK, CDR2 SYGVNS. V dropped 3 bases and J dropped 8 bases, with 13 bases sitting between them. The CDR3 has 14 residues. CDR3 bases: TGTGCCAGCAGTGATACCAGGGGCGAGGAAAAACTGTTTTTT. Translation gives CASSDTRGEEKLFF.

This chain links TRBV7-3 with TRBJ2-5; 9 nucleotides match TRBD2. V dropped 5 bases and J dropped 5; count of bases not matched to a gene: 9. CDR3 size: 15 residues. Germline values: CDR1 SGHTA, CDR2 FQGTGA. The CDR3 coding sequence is TGTGCCAGCAGCCCCGCGGGAGGGCCTGGGGAGACCCAGTACTTC. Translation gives CASSPAGGPGETQYF.

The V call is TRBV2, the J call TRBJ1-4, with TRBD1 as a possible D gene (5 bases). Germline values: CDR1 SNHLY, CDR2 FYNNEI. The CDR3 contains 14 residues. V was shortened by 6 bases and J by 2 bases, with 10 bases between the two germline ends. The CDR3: CASREDKTNEKLFF. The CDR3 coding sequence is TGTGCCAGCAGAGAGGACAAGACTAATGAAAAACTGTTTTTT. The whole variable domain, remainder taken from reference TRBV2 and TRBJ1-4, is EPEVTQTPSHQVTQMGQEVILRCVPISNHLYFYWYRQILGQKVEFLVSFYNNEISEKSEIFDDQFSVERPDGSNFTLKIRSTKLEDSAMYFCASREDKTNEKLFFGSGTQLSVL.

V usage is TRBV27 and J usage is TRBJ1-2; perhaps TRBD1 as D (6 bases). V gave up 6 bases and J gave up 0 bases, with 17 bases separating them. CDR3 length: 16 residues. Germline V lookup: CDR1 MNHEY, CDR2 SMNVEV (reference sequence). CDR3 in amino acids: CASSLTAQGSNYGYTF. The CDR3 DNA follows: TGTGCCAGCAGCCTAACAGCCCAGGGGTCTAACTATGGCTACACCTTC.

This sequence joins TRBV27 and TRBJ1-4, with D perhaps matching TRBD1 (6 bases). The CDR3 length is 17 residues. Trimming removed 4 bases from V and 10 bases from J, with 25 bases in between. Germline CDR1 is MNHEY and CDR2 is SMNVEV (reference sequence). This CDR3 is CASSSGKGEWDLGKLFF. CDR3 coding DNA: TGTGCCAGCAGTTCAGGGAAGGGGGAATGGGACCTCGGAAAACTGTTTTTT.

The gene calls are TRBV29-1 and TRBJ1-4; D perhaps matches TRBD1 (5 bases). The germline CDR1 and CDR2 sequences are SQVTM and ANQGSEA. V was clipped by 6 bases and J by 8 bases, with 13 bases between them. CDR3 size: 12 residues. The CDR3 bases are TGCAGCGTCAGAACGGGGGAGGAAAAACTGTTTTTT. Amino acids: CSVRTGEEKLFF.

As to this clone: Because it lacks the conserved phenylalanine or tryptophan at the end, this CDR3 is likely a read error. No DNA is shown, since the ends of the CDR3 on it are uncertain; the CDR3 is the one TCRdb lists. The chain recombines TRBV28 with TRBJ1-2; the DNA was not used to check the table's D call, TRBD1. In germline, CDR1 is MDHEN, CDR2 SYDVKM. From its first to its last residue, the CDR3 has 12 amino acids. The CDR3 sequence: CASSKTTGGSTL.

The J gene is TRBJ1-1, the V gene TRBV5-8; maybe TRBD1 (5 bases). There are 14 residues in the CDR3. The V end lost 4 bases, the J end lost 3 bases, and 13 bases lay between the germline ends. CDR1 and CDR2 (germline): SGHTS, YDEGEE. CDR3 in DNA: TGTGCCAGCAGCCTAAGGGGAAAACACACTGAAGCTTTCTTT. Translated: CASSLRGKHTEAFF. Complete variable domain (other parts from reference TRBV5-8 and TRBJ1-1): EAGVTQSPTHLIKTRGQQATLRCSPISGHTSVYWYQQALGLGLQFLLWYDEGEERNRGNFPPRFSGRQFPNYSSELNVNALELEDSALYLCASSLRGKHTEAFFGQGTRLTVV.

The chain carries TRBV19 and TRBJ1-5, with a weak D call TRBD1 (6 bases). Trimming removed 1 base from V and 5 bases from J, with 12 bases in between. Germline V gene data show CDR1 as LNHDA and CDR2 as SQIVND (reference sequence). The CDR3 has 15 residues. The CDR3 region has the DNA TGTGCCAGTAGTATAGGGGGGCGAACGGATCAGCCCCAGCATTTT. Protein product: CASSIGGRTDQPQHF.

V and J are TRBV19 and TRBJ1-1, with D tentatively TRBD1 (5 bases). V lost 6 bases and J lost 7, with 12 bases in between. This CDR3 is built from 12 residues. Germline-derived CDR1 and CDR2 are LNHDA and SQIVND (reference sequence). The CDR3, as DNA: TGTGCCAGTAGGGCTGACAGAAATGAAGCTTTCTTT. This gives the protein CASRADRNEAFF.

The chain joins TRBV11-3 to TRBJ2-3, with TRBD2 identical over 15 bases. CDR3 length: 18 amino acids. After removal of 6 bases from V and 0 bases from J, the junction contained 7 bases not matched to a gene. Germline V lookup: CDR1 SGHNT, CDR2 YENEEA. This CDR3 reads CASSTGLAGGQSTDTQYF. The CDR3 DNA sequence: TGTGCCAGCAGTACGGGACTAGCGGGGGGCCAGAGCACAGATACGCAGTATTTT. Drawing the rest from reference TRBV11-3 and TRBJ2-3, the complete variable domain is EAGVVQSPRYKIIEKKQPVAFWCNPISGHNTLYWYLQNLGQGPELLIRYENEEAVDDSQLPKDRFSAERLKGVDSTLKIQPAELGDSAVYLCASSTGLAGGQSTDTQYFGPGTRLTVL.

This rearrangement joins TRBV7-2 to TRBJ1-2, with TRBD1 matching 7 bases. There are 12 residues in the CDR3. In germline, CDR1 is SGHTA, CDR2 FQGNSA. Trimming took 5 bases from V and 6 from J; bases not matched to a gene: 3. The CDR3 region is CASSLQGNGYTF. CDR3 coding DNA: TGTGCCAGCAGCCTACAGGGGAATGGCTACACCTTC.

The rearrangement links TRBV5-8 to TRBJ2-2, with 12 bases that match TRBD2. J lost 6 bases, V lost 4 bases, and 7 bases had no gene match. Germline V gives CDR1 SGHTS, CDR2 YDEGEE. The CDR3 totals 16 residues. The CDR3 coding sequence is TGTGCCAGCAGCGTATCGACTAGCGGGAGCCCCGGGGAGCTGTTTTTT. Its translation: CASSVSTSGSPGELFF.

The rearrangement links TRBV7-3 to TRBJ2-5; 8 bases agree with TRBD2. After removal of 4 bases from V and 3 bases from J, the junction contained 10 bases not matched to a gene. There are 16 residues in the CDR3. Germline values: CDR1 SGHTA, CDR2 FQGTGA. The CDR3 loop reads CASSSGPGLGEETQYF. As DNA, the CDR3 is TGTGCCAGCAGCTCAGGACCGGGACTAGGGGAAGAGACCCAGTACTTC. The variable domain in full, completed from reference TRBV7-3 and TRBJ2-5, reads GAGVSQTPSNKVTEKGKYVELRCDPISGHTALYWYRQSLGQGPEFLIYFQGTGAADDSGLPNDRFFAVRPEGSVSTLKIQRTERGDSAVYLCASSSGPGLGEETQYFGPGTRLLVL.

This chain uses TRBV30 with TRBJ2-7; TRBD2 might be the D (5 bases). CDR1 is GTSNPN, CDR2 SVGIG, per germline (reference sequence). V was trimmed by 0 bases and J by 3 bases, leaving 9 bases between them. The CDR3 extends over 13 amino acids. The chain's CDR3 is CAWSVSGFYEQYF. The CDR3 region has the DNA TGTGCCTGGAGTGTATCGGGGTTCTACGAGCAGTACTTC. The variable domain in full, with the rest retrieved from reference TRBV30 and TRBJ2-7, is SQTIHQWPATLVQPVGSPLSLECTVEGTSNPNLYWYRQAAGRGLQLLFYSVGIGQISSEVPQNLSASRPQDRQFILSSKKLLLSDSGFYLCAWSVSGFYEQYFGPGTRLTVT.

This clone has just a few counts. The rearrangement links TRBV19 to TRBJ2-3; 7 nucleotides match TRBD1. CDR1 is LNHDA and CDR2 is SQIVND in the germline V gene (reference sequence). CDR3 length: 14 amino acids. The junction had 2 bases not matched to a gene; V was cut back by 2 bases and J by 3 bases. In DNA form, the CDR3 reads TGTGCCAGTAGTATACAGGGGGTTACAGATACGCAGTATTTT. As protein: CASSIQGVTDTQYF.

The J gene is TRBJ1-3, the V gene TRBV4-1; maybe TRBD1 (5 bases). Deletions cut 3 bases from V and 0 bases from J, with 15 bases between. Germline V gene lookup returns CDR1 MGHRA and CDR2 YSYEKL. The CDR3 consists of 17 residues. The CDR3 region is CASSHGGGRSSGNTIYF. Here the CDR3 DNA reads TGCGCCAGCAGCCACGGCGGGGGACGGAGCTCTGGAAACACCATATATTTT.

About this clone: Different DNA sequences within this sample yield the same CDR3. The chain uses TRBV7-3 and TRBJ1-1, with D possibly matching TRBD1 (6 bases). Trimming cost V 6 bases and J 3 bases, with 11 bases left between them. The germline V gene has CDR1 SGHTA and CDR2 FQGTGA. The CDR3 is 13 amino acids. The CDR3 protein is CASSKQGDTEAFF. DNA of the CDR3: TGTGCCAGCAGTAAACAGGGCGACACTGAAGCTTTCTTT.

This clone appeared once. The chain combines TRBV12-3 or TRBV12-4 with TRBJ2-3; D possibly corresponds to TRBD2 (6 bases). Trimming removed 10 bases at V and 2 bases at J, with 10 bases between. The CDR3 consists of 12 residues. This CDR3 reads CATVRDTDTQYF. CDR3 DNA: TGTGCCACGGTGCGGGACACAGATACGCAGTATTTT.

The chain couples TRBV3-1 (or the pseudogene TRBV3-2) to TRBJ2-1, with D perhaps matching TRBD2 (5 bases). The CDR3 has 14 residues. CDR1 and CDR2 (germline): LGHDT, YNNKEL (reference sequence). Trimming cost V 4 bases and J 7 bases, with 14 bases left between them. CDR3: CASSRRTRGNEQFF. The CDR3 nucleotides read TGTGCCAGCAGCCGCCGGACTCGCGGGAATGAGCAGTTCTTC.

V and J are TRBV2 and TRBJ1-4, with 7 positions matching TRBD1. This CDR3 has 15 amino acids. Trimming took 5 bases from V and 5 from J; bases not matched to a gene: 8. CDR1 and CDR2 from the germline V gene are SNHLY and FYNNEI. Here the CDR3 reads CASSTRDRVNEKLFF. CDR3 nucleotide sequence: TGTGCCAGCAGTACCAGGGACAGAGTAAATGAAAAACTGTTTTTT. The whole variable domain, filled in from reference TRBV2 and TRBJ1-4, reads EPEVTQTPSHQVTQMGQEVILRCVPISNHLYFYWYRQILGQKVEFLVSFYNNEISEKSEIFDDQFSVERPDGSNFTLKIRSTKLEDSAMYFCASSTRDRVNEKLFFGSGTQLSVL.

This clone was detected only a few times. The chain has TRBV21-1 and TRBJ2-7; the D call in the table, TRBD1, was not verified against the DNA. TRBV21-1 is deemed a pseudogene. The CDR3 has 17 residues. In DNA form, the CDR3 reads TGTGCCAGCAGCAAACAGGATGTGTCAGGGTCGAACTACGAGCAGTACTTC. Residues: CASSKQDVSGSNYEQYF.

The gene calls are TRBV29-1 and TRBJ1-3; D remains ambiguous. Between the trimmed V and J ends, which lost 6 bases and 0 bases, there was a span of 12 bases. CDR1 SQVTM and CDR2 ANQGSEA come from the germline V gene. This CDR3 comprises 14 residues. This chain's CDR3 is CSVETSDSGNTIYF. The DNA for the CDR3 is TGCAGCGTCGAGACATCGGACTCTGGAAACACCATATATTTT.

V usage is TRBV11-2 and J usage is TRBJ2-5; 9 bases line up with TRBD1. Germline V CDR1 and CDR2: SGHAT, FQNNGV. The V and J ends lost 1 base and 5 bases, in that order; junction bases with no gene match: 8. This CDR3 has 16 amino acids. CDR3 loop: CASSLGLGQGTETQYF. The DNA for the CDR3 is TGTGCCAGCAGCTTAGGTTTAGGACAGGGGACGGAGACCCAGTACTTC. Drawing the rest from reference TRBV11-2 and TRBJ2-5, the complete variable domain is EAGVAQSPRYKIIEKRQSVAFWCNPISGHATLYWYQQILGQGPKLLIQFQNNGVVDDSQLPKDRFSAERLKGVDSTLKIQPAKLEDSAVYLCASSLGLGQGTETQYFGPGTRLLVL.

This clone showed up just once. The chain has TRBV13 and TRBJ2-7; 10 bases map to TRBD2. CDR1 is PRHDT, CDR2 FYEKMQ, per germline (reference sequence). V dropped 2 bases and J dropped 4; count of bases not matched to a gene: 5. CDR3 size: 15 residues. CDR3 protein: CASSLSLAGEYEQYF. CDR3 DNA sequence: TGTGCCAGCAGCTTAAGTCTAGCGGGGGAATACGAGCAGTACTTC.

CDR3 amino acids: CASSIGQGSLNEQFF. The CDR3 DNA sequence: TGTGCCAGCAGTATAGGACAGGGCTCTCTCAATGAGCAGTTCTTC. This chain uses TRBV27 with TRBJ2-1; 8 bases map to TRBD1. Looked up from germline, CDR1 is MNHEY and CDR2 is SMNVEV (reference sequence). V lost 5 bases, J lost 6 bases, and 9 bases stayed unmatched. This CDR3 is 15 amino acids long.

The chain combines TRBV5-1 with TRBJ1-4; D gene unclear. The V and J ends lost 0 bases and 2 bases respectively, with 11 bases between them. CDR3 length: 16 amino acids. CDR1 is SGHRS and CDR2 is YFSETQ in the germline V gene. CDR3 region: CASSLALPGTNEKLFF. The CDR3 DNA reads TGCGCCAGCAGCTTGGCCCTCCCGGGGACTAATGAAAAACTGTTTTTT.

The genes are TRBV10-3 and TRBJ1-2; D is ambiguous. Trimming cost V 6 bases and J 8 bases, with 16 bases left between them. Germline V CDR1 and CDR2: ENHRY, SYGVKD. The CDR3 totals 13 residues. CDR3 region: CAISEMVTGGYTF. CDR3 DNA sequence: TGTGCCATCAGCGAGATGGTCACGGGGGGCTACACCTTC.

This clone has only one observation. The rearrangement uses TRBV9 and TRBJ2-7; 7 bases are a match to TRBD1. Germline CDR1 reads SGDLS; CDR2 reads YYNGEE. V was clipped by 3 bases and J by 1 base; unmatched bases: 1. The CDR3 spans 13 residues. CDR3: CASSGGQSYEQYF. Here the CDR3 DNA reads TGTGCCAGCAGCGGGGGACAGTCCTACGAGCAGTACTTC.

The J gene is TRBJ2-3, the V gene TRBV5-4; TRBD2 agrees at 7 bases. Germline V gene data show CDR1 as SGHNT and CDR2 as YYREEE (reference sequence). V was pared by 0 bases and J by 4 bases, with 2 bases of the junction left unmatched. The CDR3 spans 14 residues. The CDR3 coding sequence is TGTGCCAGCAGCTTGGGGGGGGGATCAGATACGCAGTATTTT. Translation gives CASSLGGGSDTQYF.